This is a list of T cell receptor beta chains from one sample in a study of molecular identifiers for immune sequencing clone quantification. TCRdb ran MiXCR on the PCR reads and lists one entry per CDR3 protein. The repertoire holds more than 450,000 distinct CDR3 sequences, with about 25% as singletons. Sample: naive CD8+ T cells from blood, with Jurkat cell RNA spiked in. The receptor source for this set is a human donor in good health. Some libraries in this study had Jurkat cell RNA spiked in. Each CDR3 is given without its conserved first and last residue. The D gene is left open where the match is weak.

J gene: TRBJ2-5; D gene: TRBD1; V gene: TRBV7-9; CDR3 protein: ASSSVPGQGPETQY
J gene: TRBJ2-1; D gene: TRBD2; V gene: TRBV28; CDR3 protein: ASRQLAGAYNEQF
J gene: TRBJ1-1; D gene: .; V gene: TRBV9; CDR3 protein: ASSAFEQGRPLENTEAF
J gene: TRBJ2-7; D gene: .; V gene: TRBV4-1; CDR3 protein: ASSQVGGGRDEQY
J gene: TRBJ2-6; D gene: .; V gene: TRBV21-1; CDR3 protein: ASSKDHSGANVLT
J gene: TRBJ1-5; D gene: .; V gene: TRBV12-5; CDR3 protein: ASGVNQPQH
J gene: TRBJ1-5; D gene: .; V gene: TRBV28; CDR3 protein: ASSTTVTQH
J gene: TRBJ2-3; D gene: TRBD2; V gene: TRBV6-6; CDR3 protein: ASSSGTSGSLLTDTQY
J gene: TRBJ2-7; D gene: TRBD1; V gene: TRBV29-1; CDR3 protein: SVETQGFPYEQY
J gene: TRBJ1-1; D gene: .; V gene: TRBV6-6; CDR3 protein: ASIRSGDTEAF
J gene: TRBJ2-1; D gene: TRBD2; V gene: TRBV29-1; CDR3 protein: SVAIPGLAGGTSYNEQF
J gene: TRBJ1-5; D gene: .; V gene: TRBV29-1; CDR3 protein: SVELGPPSGQPQH
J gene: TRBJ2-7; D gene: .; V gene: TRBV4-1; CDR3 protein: ASSQEPGVYEQY
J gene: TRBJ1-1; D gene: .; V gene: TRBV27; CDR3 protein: ASARGQLTEAF
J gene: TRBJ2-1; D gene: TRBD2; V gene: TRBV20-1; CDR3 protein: SASGVLASGEGEQF
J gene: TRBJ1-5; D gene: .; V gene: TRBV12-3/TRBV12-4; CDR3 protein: ASSFRSENQPQH
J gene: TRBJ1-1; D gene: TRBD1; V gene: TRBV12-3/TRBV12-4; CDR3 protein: ATRYQDRAFMNTEAF
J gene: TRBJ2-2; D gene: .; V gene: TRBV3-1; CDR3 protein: ASSQDVDTGELF
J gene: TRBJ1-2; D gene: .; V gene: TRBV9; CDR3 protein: ASSVGRNYGYT
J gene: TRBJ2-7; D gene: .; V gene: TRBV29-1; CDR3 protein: SVDGNRDTEQY
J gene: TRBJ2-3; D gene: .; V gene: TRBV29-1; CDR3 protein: SVDFNNWITDTQY
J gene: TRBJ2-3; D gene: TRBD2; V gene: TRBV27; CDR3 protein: ASSSAGTFLYTQY
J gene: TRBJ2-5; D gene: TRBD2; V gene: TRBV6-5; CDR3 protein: ASRPSGGEETQY
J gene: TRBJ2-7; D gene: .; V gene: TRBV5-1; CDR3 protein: ASSLAPGEQY
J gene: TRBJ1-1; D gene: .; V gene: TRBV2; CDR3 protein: ASSRGVQHTEAF
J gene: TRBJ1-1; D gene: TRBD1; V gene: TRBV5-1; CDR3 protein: AGSLEGPGQGARDTEAL
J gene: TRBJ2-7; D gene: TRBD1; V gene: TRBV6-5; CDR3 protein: ASSYNLGQSPYEQY
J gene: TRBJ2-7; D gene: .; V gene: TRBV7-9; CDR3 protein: ASGRSYEQY
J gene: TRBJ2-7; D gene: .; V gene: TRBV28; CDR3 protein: ASSFGPNTYEQY
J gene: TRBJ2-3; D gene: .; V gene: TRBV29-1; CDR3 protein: SVEVGSTDTQY
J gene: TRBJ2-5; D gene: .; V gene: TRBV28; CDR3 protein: ASSFRVPVQETQY
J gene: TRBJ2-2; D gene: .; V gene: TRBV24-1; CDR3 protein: ATSDSLPGLAGELF
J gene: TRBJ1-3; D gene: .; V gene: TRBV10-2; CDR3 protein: ANGYRKSFSGNTIY
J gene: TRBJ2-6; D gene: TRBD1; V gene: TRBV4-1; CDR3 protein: ASRIQGAGANVLT
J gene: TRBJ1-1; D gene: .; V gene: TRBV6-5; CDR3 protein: ASSYGQLSTEAF
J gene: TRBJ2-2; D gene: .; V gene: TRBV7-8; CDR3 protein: ASSPGSSGELF
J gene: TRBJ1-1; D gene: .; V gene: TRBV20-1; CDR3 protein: SADLNTEAF
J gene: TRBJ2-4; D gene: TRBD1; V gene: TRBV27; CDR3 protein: ASSQWTGEAKNIQY
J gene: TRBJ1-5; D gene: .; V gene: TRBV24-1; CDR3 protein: ATSDLNNNQPQH
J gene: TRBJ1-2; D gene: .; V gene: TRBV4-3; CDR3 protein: ASSQDGGGNYYGYT
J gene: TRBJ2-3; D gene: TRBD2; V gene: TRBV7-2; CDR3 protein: ASSWRGLAGGDTQY
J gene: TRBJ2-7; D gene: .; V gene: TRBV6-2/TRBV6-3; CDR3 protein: ASSHREQY
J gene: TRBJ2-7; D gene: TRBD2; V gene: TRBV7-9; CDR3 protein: ASRQTRDYSYEQY
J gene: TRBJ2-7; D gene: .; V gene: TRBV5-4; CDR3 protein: ASSYRGGEQY
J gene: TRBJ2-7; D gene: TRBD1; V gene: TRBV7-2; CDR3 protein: ASSHGTGPYEQY
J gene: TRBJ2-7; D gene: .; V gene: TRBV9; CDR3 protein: ASSPGGSSYEQY
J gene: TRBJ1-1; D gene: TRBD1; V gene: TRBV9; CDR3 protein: ASSPGGQGGPEAF
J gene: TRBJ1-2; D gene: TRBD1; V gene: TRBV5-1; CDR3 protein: ASSLERQGNYGYT
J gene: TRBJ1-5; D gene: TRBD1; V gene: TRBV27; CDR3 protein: ASSTIGTVGVQPQH